One and the same sample provided the 9 T cell receptor beta chains below, sequenced in a study of cytomegalovirus exposure and HLA in healthy donors. The PCR contained 60 Vbeta and 13 Jbeta primers. Using immunoSEQ multiplex PCR, the repertoire was profiled, and TCRdb retains in-frame clones only, with some absent. The table includes 150,000 to 180,000 clones, 70% to 80% detected once. Material: PBMCs. The receptors were sampled from a man between 25 and 39 years old in good health and CMV-seronegative.

This chain connects TRBV2 to TRBJ1-4, with 9 positions matching TRBD1. With 5 bases clipped from V and 8 bases from J, the junction kept 12 bases outside the gene matches. Germline values: CDR1 SNHLY, CDR2 FYNNEI. CDR3 length: 16 amino acids. CDR3 residues: CASSTLHRGPEEKLFF. CDR3 coding DNA: TGTGCCAGCAGTACTCTGCACAGGGGGCCGGAAGAAAAACTGTTTTTT.

The rearrangement joins TRBV6-1 to TRBJ2-1; TRBD2 matches 8 bases. Germline V CDR1 and CDR2: MNHNS, SASEGT. Trimming cost V 4 bases and J 7 bases; bases outside gene matches: 6. The CDR3 has 14 residues. The CDR3 loop reads CASSVVAGRNEQFF. CDR3 in DNA: TGTGCCAGCAGTGTGGTAGCGGGGCGGAATGAGCAGTTCTTC.

CDR3 loop: CASSLGRGQTFF. CDR3 in DNA: TGTGCCAGCAGCTTGGGCAGGGGGCAAACTTTCTTT. This chain connects TRBV5-6 to TRBJ1-1; 8 bases line up with TRBD1. The CDR3 sequence is 12 residues long. Unmatched junction bases numbered 4, after V lost 0 bases and J lost 12 bases. Germline CDR1 and CDR2: SGHDT and YYEEEE.

This clone has only one observation. The CDR3 spells CAWSRGTNYGYTF. The CDR3 bases are TGTGCCTGGAGTAGAGGAACTAACTATGGCTACACCTTC. The chain has TRBV30 and TRBJ1-2, with unresolved D. The CDR3 contains 13 residues. Trimming stripped 2 bases from V and 0 bases from J, with 7 bases between. The germline gives CDR1 GTSNPN, CDR2 SVGIG (reference sequence).

The rearrangement links TRBV6-6 to TRBJ1-1, with no clear D. V gave up 5 bases and J gave up 4 bases, with 14 bases separating them. The CDR3 is 14 residues long. CDR1 MNHNY and CDR2 SVGAGI come from the germline V gene (reference sequence). CDR3: CASSPRLRSTEAFF. CDR3 nucleotide sequence: TGTGCCAGCAGTCCGCGACTCCGATCCACTGAAGCTTTCTTT.

The chain combines TRBV6-5 with TRBJ1-1; D possibly corresponds to TRBD1 (5 bases). The CDR3 loop spans 15 amino acids. Trimming removed 0 bases at V and 3 bases at J, with 11 bases between. Germline CDR1 reads MNHEY; CDR2 reads SVGAGI. The CDR3 reads CASSYSNFRDTEAFF. The CDR3 nucleotides are TGTGCCAGCAGTTACTCGAATTTCAGGGACACTGAAGCTTTCTTT.

The genes are TRBV18 and TRBJ2-4; the D is unclear. There are 14 residues in the CDR3. Germline V CDR1 and CDR2: KGHSH, LQKENI. V dropped 2 bases and J dropped 8 bases, with 13 bases sitting between them. The CDR3 spells CASSPEALSDIQYF. DNA for the CDR3: TGTGCCAGCTCACCAGAGGCCCTATCTGACATTCAGTACTTC. The complete variable domain, with remaining parts taken from reference TRBV18 and TRBJ2-4, reads NAGVMQNPRHLVRRRGQEARLRCSPMKGHSHVYWYRQLPEEGLKFMVYLQKENIIDESGMPKERFSAEFPKEGPSILRIQQVVRGDSAAYFCASSPEALSDIQYFGAGTRLSVL.

The CDR3 coding sequence is TGTGCCACCAGCAGAGAGAGAGGCACAGATACGCAGTATTTT. This gives the protein CATSRERGTDTQYF. The chain combines TRBV15 with TRBJ2-3; D is uncertain. The CDR3 is 14 residues long. In germline, CDR1 is LNHNV, CDR2 YYDKDF (reference sequence). With 0 bases removed from V and 1 base from J, the gap between germline ends came to 5 bases.

V gene TRBV14 combines with J gene TRBJ2-5; 9 bases map to TRBD2. After removal of 0 bases from V and 1 base from J, the junction contained 12 bases not matched to a gene. The CDR3 length is 19 residues. CDR1 and CDR2 (germline): SGHDN, FVKESK. DNA for the CDR3: TGTGCCAGCAGCCAAGATTTTGGCCCGGGACTAGCAGTCCAAGAGACCCAGTACTTC. Protein product: CASSQDFGPGLAVQETQYF.